This T cell receptor beta chain was obtained from a study of blood T cell repertoires in COVID-19. The CDR3 is 15 amino acids. The V gene's germline CDR1 is SEHNR and CDR2 FQNEAQ (reference sequence). Trimming shortened V by 5 bases and J by 6 bases, and 20 bases separated the two germline ends. This table comes from immunoSEQ multiplex PCR, and its TCRdb copy is limited to in-frame clones, with some not included. The sample gives about 200,000 clones, roughly nine tenths of which show up once; around 2.4% is in the top ten. Participants were placed into cohorts based on the clinical history they reported.

The sample comprised PBMCs or T cells enriched from blood (not recorded which). J is TRBJ2-7 and V is TRBV7-9; perhaps TRBD1 as D (6 bases). The TCR comes from a woman under 40 who had recovered from COVID-19. CDR3: CASSPGPQGLGEQYF. As DNA, the CDR3 is TGTGCCAGCAGCCCCGGTCCGCAGGGGTTAGGCGAGCAGTACTTC.